This TCR beta chain was retrieved from a study of T-cell reconstitution after alpha-beta-depleted transplantation in children. Preparation of the TCRbeta library involved a method that used unique molecular identifiers. TCRdb reanalysed the PCR reads using MiXCR and keeps one entry per CDR3 protein. The sample records roughly 66,000 distinct CDR3 sequences, 4.9% being singletons. This clonotype has a count of ten or more. Deletions cut 3 bases from V and 3 bases from J, with 9 bases between. Germline V gene sequence: CDR1 DFQATT, CDR2 SNEGSKA (reference sequence). The length of the CDR3 is 13 residues.

This receptor was taken from a boy under two years old who had a stem cell transplant for acute myeloid leukemia, so the T cells may come from the graft donor. V gene TRBV20-1 combines with J gene TRBJ2-1, with D uncertain. Source: PBMCs, mostly from graft donor cells, taken 180 days after TCRalphabeta/CD19-depleted stem cell transplant. The CDR3 DNA is TGCAGTGCTAGCGTACAGAACTACAATGAGCAGTTCTTC. It yields the protein CSASVQNYNEQFF.